This T cell receptor beta chain was sequenced for a study of blood T cell repertoires in COVID-19. Study at large: There were acute and convalescent COVID-19 samples, and they came from the United States, Italy and Spain. Nucleic acid was either cDNA or gDNA, and it came from T cells, B-cell-depleted T cells, or PBMCs.

In the original analysis: Nucleated cell number was recorded as an estimate derived from reference gene primer amplification. Repertoires were generated with immunoSEQ multiplex PCR, while TCRdb's copy carries only in-frame clones and drops some. The V and J calls and the clone size are those of that table, but D and trimming were determined from the DNA. The profile shows roughly 70,000 clones, 80% to 90% of them singletons. Germline-derived CDR1 and CDR2 are KGHDR and SFDVKD. This CDR3 is built from 14 residues. V lost 3 bases, J lost 3 bases, and 8 bases lay in between. This chain connects TRBV24-1 to TRBJ1-5; no clear D. Sequenced material: peripheral blood. The clonotype originates from an elderly woman with active COVID-19. The CDR3 reads CATSDSRNNQPQHF. The CDR3 coding sequence is TGTGCCACCAGTGATAGCAGGAACAATCAGCCCCAGCATTTT.